This T cell receptor beta chain was sequenced for a study of vaccination and CD4 T cells after COVID-19. Trimming left V 9 bases short and J 1 base short, with 9 bases between. The CDR3 covers 12 residues. Germline V CDR1 and CDR2: MNHNS, SASEGT. Time point here: late sampling 161 to 241 days after vaccination in three convalescent patients. The treatment: approximately 10-day PBMC culture with coronavirus spike peptide pools or control peptides (ViraFEST assay). Worth noting for this clonotype: Its antigen remains unknown.

CD4+ T cells that had been cultured provided DNA sequenced with the Oncomine TCR Beta short-read assay. A single record per CDR3 protein comes from TCRdb applying MiXCR to the PCR reads. Here the sample spans tens of thousands of distinct CDR3 sequences, around two fifths being singletons. This TCR was sampled from a human donor who had recovered from COVID-19. This chain uses TRBV6-1 with TRBJ1-1; possibly TRBD1 for D (5 bases). Sequences were derived from CD4+ T cells from blood, cultured in vitro, sampled about 7 months after SARS-CoV-2 vaccination. The CDR3 protein is CASRTPNTEAFF. For the CDR3, the DNA is TGTGCCAGTCGGACACCGAACACTGAAGCTTTCTTT.